The 30 T cell receptor beta chains below were found in one sample sequenced in a study of early T cells in non-severe SARS-CoV-2 infection. TCRdb re-called the 5' RACE reads through MiXCR, storing one row per CDR3 protein. This repertoire shows about 90,000 distinct CDR3 sequences, approximately 12% found once; its top ten account for 4.4%. This sample comprised whole blood, obtained at baseline. These receptors all come from an adult who was a healthcare worker with PCR-confirmed SARS-CoV-2 infection or an uninfected control (not recorded which).

This clonotype was detected once. The chain links TRBV6-5 to TRBJ1-1, with a tentative D call TRBD1 (5 bases). This CDR3 contains 15 residues. Germline lookup yields CDR1 MNHEY and CDR2 SVGAGI. V was trimmed by 2 bases and J by 4 bases, leaving 14 bases between them. The CDR3 region is CASSYVGAFGTEAFF. The CDR3 nucleotides are TGTGCCAGCAGTTACGTAGGGGCCTTCGGCACTGAAGCTTTCTTT.

This clonotype was counted a few times. This chain connects TRBV5-5 to TRBJ2-7; D is ambiguous. With 4 bases removed from V and 2 bases from J, the gap between germline ends came to 7 bases. Germline V gene sequence: CDR1 SGHKS, CDR2 YYEKEE (reference sequence). This CDR3 has 12 amino acids. The CDR3 sequence is CASSQDAYEQYF. CDR3 bases: TGTGCCAGCAGCCAGGACGCCTACGAGCAGTACTTC.

In this sample, this clonotype turned up a few times. V and J are TRBV14 and TRBJ2-4, with 7 bases aligning to TRBD1. This CDR3 comprises 16 residues. Germline CDR1 is SGHDN and CDR2 is FVKESK. After removal of 4 bases from V and 2 bases from J, the junction contained 8 bases not matched to a gene. The CDR3 DNA reads TGTGCCAGCAGCCCCATCCTGACAGGGTCCAAAAACATTCAGTACTTC. Amino acid sequence: CASSPILTGSKNIQYF.

Sample share makes this clonotype medium-sized (0.01 to 0.1%). The chain employs TRBV6-2 or TRBV6-3 and TRBJ2-3; 11 positions agree with TRBD1. The CDR3 consists of 14 residues. CDR1 is MNHEY and CDR2 is SVGEGT in the germline V gene. Losses at the gene ends were 10 bases for V and 2 bases for J; bases not matched to a gene: 5. The CDR3 sequence is CAIGTGGLTDTQYF. CDR3 sequence (DNA): TGTGCCATCGGGACAGGGGGACTCACAGATACGCAGTATTTT.

This clonotype was recorded at least ten times. This rearrangement joins TRBV20-1 to TRBJ2-3; 15 bases fit TRBD2. V was clipped by 3 bases and J by 5 bases; unmatched bases: 3. Per germline, CDR1 DFQATT and CDR2 SNEGSKA (reference sequence). This CDR3 spans 15 amino acids. In DNA, the CDR3 is TGCAGTGCTAGTGCGGGACTAGCGGGAGGAGATACGCAGTATTTT. It yields the protein CSASAGLAGGDTQYF.

The rearrangement joins TRBV7-2 to TRBJ2-2; weak D call: TRBD1 (5 bases). The CDR3 is made up of 14 amino acids. Germline V CDR1 and CDR2: SGHTA, FQGNSA. Trimming removed 2 bases at V and 5 bases at J, with 9 bases between. The CDR3 region has the DNA TGTGCCAGCAGCTTACTTCAGGGTACCGGGGAGCTGTTTTTT. This codes for CASSLLQGTGELFF.

This clonotype came up a few times. The rearrangement links TRBV5-6 to TRBJ1-5; tentatively, D is TRBD1 (5 bases). Trimming left V 0 bases short and J 9 bases short, with 10 bases between. The germline gives CDR1 SGHDT, CDR2 YYEEEE. This CDR3 has 13 amino acids. In DNA, the CDR3 is TGTGCCAGCAGCTTGGGCACCGGGACGCCCCAGCATTTT. This encodes CASSLGTGTPQHF.

This clonotype was observed at least ten times. CDR3 sequence: CASSLRRVRDTEAFF. The CDR3 region has the DNA TGTGCCAGCAGTCTTCGACGGGTTAGAGACACTGAAGCTTTCTTT. The chain combines TRBV28 with TRBJ1-1; D not certain. In germline, CDR1 is MDHEN, CDR2 SYDVKM. CDR3 length: 15 amino acids. The V gene lost 5 bases and the J gene lost 3 bases, with 16 bases spanning the gap.

This clonotype was seen more than once but under ten times. The V and J genes are TRBV7-6 and TRBJ2-1; the D gene is possibly TRBD2 (5 bases). This CDR3 contains 14 residues. The V end was cut by 3 bases, the J end by 7 bases, with 13 bases between. Germline V gene lookup returns CDR1 SGHVS and CDR2 FNYEAQ. The CDR3 is CASSLRASGNEQFF. CDR3 bases: TGTGCCAGCAGCTTGAGGGCATCGGGAAATGAGCAGTTCTTC.

This clonotype was detected a few times. The chain combines TRBV6-6 with TRBJ1-6; 8 nucleotides match TRBD1. The CDR3 runs 16 residues. The junction had 11 bases not matched to a gene; V was cut back by 5 bases and J by 8 bases. In germline, CDR1 is MNHNY, CDR2 SVGAGI (reference sequence). This CDR3 is CASSPQGQVYDSPLHF. As DNA, the CDR3 is TGTGCCAGCAGTCCCCAGGGACAGGTCTACGATTCACCCCTCCACTTT.

The V gene is TRBV6-5, the J gene TRBJ1-1, with D possibly being TRBD1 (5 bases). The CDR3 is 14 residues long. CDR1 MNHEY and CDR2 SVGAGI come from the germline V gene. The CDR3 DNA reads TGTGGCTCAAGAGGGGCCCTTATGAACACTGAAGCTTTCTTT. Protein product: CGSRGALMNTEAFF.

This clonotype appeared a few times. The chain is built from TRBV7-9 and TRBJ1-1, with a possible D match to TRBD1 (5 bases). CDR3 length equals 13 residues. V gave up 5 bases and J gave up 6 bases, with 13 bases separating them. The germline CDR1 and CDR2 sequences are SEHNR and FQNEAQ (reference sequence). The CDR3 sequence is CASSDGVGAEAFF. Here the CDR3 DNA reads TGTGCCAGCAGCGACGGGGTGGGGGCTGAAGCTTTCTTT.

This clonotype was recorded at least ten times. The DNA for the CDR3 is TGTGCCAGCAGTTTATTCAGGGGGCCCGGGGAGCTGTTTTTT. Translated, it gives CASSLFRGPGELFF. The chain employs TRBV27 and TRBJ2-2; 8 nucleotides match TRBD1. Unmatched junction bases numbered 1, after V lost 1 base and J lost 6 bases. This CDR3 spans 14 amino acids. In germline, CDR1 is MNHEY, CDR2 SMNVEV (reference sequence).

The V and J genes are TRBV15 and TRBJ2-3, with 7 nucleotides matching TRBD2. Germline V gene data show CDR1 as LNHNV and CDR2 as YYDKDF (reference sequence). The CDR3 sequence is 15 residues long. The CDR3 here is CVTNIRLAVTDTQYF. In nucleotides, the CDR3 is TGTGTCACTAACATAAGGCTAGCGGTAACAGATACGCAGTATTTT.

The J gene is TRBJ1-6, the V gene TRBV5-1; TRBD1 is a possible D gene (5 bases). The CDR3 extends over 16 amino acids. The germline V gene has CDR1 SGHRS and CDR2 YFSETQ. V was cut by 3 bases and J by 0 bases, with 10 bases left in between. The CDR3 coding sequence is TGCGCCAGCAGCTGGGACGGGAGCTCCTATAATTCACCCCTCCACTTT. It codes for CASSWDGSSYNSPLHF. Variable domain in full (rest from reference TRBV5-1 and TRBJ1-6): KAGVTQTPRYLIKTRGQQVTLSCSPISGHRSVSWYQQTPGQGLQFLFEYFSETQRNKGNFPGRFSGRQFSNSRSEMNVSTLELGDSALYLCASSWDGSSYNSPLHFGNGTRLTVT.

This clonotype was seen only a few times. The chain recombines TRBV14 with TRBJ1-1; 7 bases fit TRBD1. Germline lookup yields CDR1 SGHDN and CDR2 FVKESK. V lost 4 bases and J lost 7; bases outside the gene matches: 12. The CDR3 runs to 15 residues. Here the CDR3 DNA reads TGTGCCAGCAGCCTGGCACCCGGGACAGTCTTTGAAGCTTTCTTT. Protein: CASSLAPGTVFEAFF.

The rearrangement links TRBV19 to TRBJ1-2; 8 bases agree with TRBD1. The CDR3 spans 15 residues. Per the germline V gene, CDR1 is LNHDA and CDR2 is SQIVND (reference sequence). The V gene end was trimmed by 8 bases and the J gene end by 2 bases; junction bases not matched to a gene: 10. The CDR3 bases are TGTGCCAGTCACCGACAGGGGATTGGGAACTATGGCTACACCTTC. Amino acid sequence: CASHRQGIGNYGYTF.

This clonotype was found a few times. This chain joins TRBV5-5 and TRBJ2-2, with D possibly being TRBD1 (6 bases). Trimming shortened V by 4 bases and J by 4 bases, and 17 bases separated the two germline ends. The CDR3 has 16 amino acids. In germline, CDR1 is SGHKS, CDR2 YYEKEE (reference sequence). The CDR3 DNA sequence: TGTGCCAGCAGCGCCCAACAGGGCAGGGCCACCGGGGAGCTGTTTTTT. Protein product: CASSAQQGRATGELFF. Supplemented by reference TRBV5-5 and TRBJ2-2, the full variable domain reads DAGVTQSPTHLIKTRGQQVTLRCSPISGHKSVSWYQQVLGQGPQFIFQYYEKEERGRGNFPDRFSARQFPNYSSELNVNALLLGDSALYLCASSAQQGRATGELFFGEGSRLTVL.

This clonotype showed up just a few times. The rearrangement joins TRBV6-6 to TRBJ2-7, with D tentatively TRBD2 (6 bases). V lost 4 bases and J 2 bases, leaving 12 bases between the germline ends. This CDR3 is 14 amino acids long. Germline CDR1 MNHNY, CDR2 SVGAGI (reference sequence). Here the CDR3 DNA reads TGTGCCAGCAGTTTCGGGACTCGGACCTACGAGCAGTACTTC. Translating it yields CASSFGTRTYEQYF.

This clonotype was observed at least ten times. This chain uses TRBV7-6 with TRBJ2-7; D is unresolved. The CDR3 runs to 11 residues. The germline CDR1 and CDR2 sequences are SGHVS and FNYEAQ. Trimming took off 5 bases at V and 10 bases at J, with 12 bases between the two ends. CDR3 nucleotide sequence: TGTGCCAGCAGCCCTTCTTTGCGTCAGTACTTC. Amino acids: CASSPSLRQYF.

This clonotype occurred once. V is TRBV19 and J is TRBJ1-2; possible D gene TRBD1, 5 bases. CDR3 length: 13 residues. The germline gives CDR1 LNHDA, CDR2 SQIVND (reference sequence). V lost 5 bases to trimming and J lost 4 bases, with 11 bases between them. The CDR3 region is CASSSGIGYGYTF. The CDR3 nucleotides read TGTGCCAGTAGTTCAGGGATCGGCTATGGCTACACCTTC.

V usage is TRBV10-1 and J usage is TRBJ2-3; 8 bases match TRBD1. J lost 1 base, V lost 9 bases, and 6 bases had no gene match. Germline CDR1 reads WNHNN; CDR2 reads SYGVQD (reference sequence). The CDR3 totals 14 residues. In DNA, the CDR3 is TGCGCCAGTGGACCGGGACAGGGCACAGATACGCAGTATTTT. This codes for CASGPGQGTDTQYF.

In its sample, this clonotype was seen a few times. The chain recombines TRBV11-3 with TRBJ2-3; D is possibly TRBD2 (6 bases). CDR3 size: 18 residues. The germline gives CDR1 SGHNT, CDR2 YENEEA. Deletions cut 5 bases from V and 3 bases from J, with 24 bases between. The CDR3 reads CASSKGWSAGMRTDTQYF. CDR3 bases: TGTGCCAGCAGCAAGGGATGGTCCGCGGGGATGAGGACAGATACGCAGTATTTT.

The rearrangement uses TRBV5-6 and TRBJ2-1, with 10 bases matching TRBD2. The V and J ends lost 3 bases and 4 bases, in that order; junction bases with no gene match: 7. Germline V gene sequence: CDR1 SGHDT, CDR2 YYEEEE. CDR3 length equals 16 residues. The CDR3 DNA follows: TGTGCCAGCAGCTGGACCCTAGCGGGGGCATACAATGAGCAGTTCTTC. It yields the protein CASSWTLAGAYNEQFF.

This clonotype was counted a few times. The chain is built from TRBV3-1 and TRBJ1-2; D is uncertain. The length of the CDR3 is 15 residues. The V end lost 4 bases, the J end lost 1 base, and 13 bases lay between the germline ends. Germline CDR1 LGHDT, CDR2 YNNKEL (reference sequence). For the CDR3, the DNA is TGTGCCAGCAGCCCCCTGTCCGGGTATAACTATGGCTACACCTTC. It yields the protein CASSPLSGYNYGYTF.

This clonotype has more than one count but fewer than ten. This chain uses TRBV14 with TRBJ2-5, with a possible D match to TRBD1 (6 bases). The CDR3 runs to 13 residues. In germline, CDR1 is SGHDN, CDR2 FVKESK. Deletions cut 1 base from V and 5 bases from J, with 8 bases between. This chain's CDR3 is CASSQVRGETQYF. CDR3 coding DNA: TGTGCCAGCAGCCAAGTTAGGGGGGAGACCCAGTACTTC. The whole variable domain, remainder taken from reference TRBV14 and TRBJ2-5, is EAGVTQFPSHSVIEKGQTVTLRCDPISGHDNLYWYRRVMGKEIKFLLHFVKESKQDESGMPNNRFLAERTGGTYSTLKVQPAELEDSGVYFCASSQVRGETQYFGPGTRLLVL.

The sample holds many counts of this clonotype. The V gene is TRBV29-1, the J gene TRBJ2-4; TRBD1 matches 8 bases. The CDR3 has 13 amino acids. Germline lookup yields CDR1 SQVTM and CDR2 ANQGSEA. V trimming: 1 base; J trimming: 8 bases; junction bases outside the gene matches: 4. CDR3: CSVEGDRMDIQYF. In DNA form, the CDR3 reads TGCAGCGTTGAAGGGGACAGGATGGACATTCAGTACTTC.

The chain recombines TRBV2 with TRBJ1-2; TRBD1 is a possible D gene (6 bases). Trimming took 2 bases from V and 1 from J, leaving 8 bases between them. CDR1 and CDR2 from the germline V gene are SNHLY and FYNNEI. CDR3 length equals 14 residues. CDR3: CASSEKGVNYGYTF. CDR3 DNA: TGTGCCAGCAGTGAAAAGGGGGTTAACTATGGCTACACCTTC.

The J gene is TRBJ2-7, the V gene TRBV27; D remains unclear. This CDR3 is 17 amino acids long. From germline, CDR1 is MNHEY and CDR2 SMNVEV (reference sequence). V was shortened by 6 bases and J by 1 base, with 22 bases between the two germline ends. The CDR3 DNA follows: TGTGCCAGCAGAGTCAGGCAGGCGCCACGGCATTCCTACGAGCAGTACTTC. Translated: CASRVRQAPRHSYEQYF.

V gene TRBV7-9 combines with J gene TRBJ1-1; a possible D gene is TRBD1 (5 bases). CDR1 SEHNR and CDR2 FQNEAQ come from the germline V gene (reference sequence). CDR3 length: 12 residues. Trimming removed 5 bases at V and 6 bases at J, with 10 bases between. CDR3 region: CASSVWGAEAFF. As DNA, the CDR3 is TGTGCCAGCAGCGTTTGGGGGGCTGAAGCTTTCTTT.